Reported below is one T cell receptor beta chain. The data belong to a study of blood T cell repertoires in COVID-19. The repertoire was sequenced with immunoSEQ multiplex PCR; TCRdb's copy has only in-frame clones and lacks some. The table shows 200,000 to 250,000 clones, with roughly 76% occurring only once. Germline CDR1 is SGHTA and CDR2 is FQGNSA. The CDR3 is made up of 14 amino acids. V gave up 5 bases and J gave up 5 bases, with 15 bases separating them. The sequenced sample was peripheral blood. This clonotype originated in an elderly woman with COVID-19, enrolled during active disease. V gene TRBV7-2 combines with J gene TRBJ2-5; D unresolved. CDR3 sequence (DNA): TGTGCCAGCAGCCGGTTAGACCCCGGGGAGACCCAGTACTTC. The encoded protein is CASSRLDPGETQYF.